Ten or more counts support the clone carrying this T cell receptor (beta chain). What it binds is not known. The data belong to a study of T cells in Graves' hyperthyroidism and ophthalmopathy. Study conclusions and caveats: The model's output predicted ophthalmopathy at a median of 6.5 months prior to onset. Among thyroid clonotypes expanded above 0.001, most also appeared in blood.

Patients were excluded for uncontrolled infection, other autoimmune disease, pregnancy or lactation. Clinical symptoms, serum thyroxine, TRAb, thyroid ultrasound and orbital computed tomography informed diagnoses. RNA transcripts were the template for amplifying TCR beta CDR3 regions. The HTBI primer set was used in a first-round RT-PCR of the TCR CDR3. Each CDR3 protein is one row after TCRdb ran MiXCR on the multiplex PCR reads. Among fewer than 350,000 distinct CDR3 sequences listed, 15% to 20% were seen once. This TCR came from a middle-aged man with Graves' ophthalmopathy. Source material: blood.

CDR3 in amino acids: CASSLTGTSGMVEQFF. CDR3 coding DNA: TGCGCCAGCAGCTTGACAGGGACTAGCGGGATGGTGGAGCAGTTCTTC. The rearrangement links TRBV5-1 to TRBJ2-1; 13 nucleotides agree with TRBD2. This CDR3 contains 16 residues. CDR1 and CDR2 (germline): SGHRS, YFSETQ. After removal of 1 base from V and 10 bases from J, the junction contained 8 bases not matched to a gene.